The 29 T cell receptor beta chains presented below share a single source sample, sequenced in a study of blood T cell repertoires in COVID-19. Clones were sequenced by immunoSEQ multiplex PCR, and TCRdb holds only the in-frame ones, with some missing. The sample has about 130,000 clones, over 75% seen once. Sequenced input: peripheral blood. These receptors came from a man in his 60s with acute or convalescent COVID-19.

The V call is TRBV5-5, the J call TRBJ1-3; 7 bases agree with TRBD1. Losses at the gene ends were 8 bases for V and 4 bases for J; bases not matched to a gene: 12. Germline V CDR1 and CDR2: SGHKS, YYEKEE (reference sequence). CDR3 length: 15 amino acids. The CDR3 DNA reads TGTGCCAGTTCTATAAATCCGGGACAGGGAAACACCATATATTTT. Its protein product is CASSINPGQGNTIYF.

The chain links TRBV2 to TRBJ2-5; 8 positions agree with TRBD1. The CDR3 spans 13 residues. Germline V gives CDR1 SNHLY, CDR2 FYNNEI. V trimming: 3 bases; J trimming: 5 bases; junction bases outside the gene matches: 2. This chain's CDR3 is CASSEDRAETQYF. DNA for the CDR3: TGTGCCAGCAGTGAGGACAGGGCCGAGACCCAGTACTTC.

V and J are TRBV7-9 and TRBJ1-1, with 7 bases that match TRBD1. The germline gives CDR1 SEHNR, CDR2 FQNEAQ (reference sequence). The CDR3 has 13 amino acids. V shed 4 bases, J shed 4 bases, and the junction held 3 bases outside the gene matches. The CDR3 sequence: CASSSYRGTEAFF. In DNA form, the CDR3 reads TGTGCCAGCAGCTCCTACAGGGGCACTGAAGCTTTCTTT.

As for this clone: Relative to the germline gene, one junction end is altered; a read error may explain this. The chain joins TRBV10-3 to TRBJ2-1, with 9 positions matching TRBD2. The CDR3 has 12 residues. Germline values: CDR1 ENHRY, CDR2 SYGVKD. As DNA, the CDR3 is TGTGCCATCAGTGCGACTAGCGGTGAAAGGGTCTTC. This gives the protein CAISATSGERVF.

V gene TRBV2 combines with J gene TRBJ2-1; TRBD2 aligns across 9 bases. There are 15 residues in the CDR3. V was pared by 7 bases and J by 7 bases, with 11 bases of the junction left unmatched. The germline CDR1 and CDR2 sequences are SNHLY and FYNNEI. The CDR3 loop is CASTWVAGVGNEQFF. The CDR3 DNA is TGTGCCAGCACGTGGGTAGCGGGAGTTGGAAATGAGCAGTTCTTC.

The V gene is TRBV5-5, the J gene TRBJ2-5, with 9 bases aligning to TRBD1. From germline, CDR1 is SGHKS and CDR2 YYEKEE (reference sequence). CDR3 length equals 16 residues. The V segment lost 1 base and the J segment 4 bases; nucleotides outside the gene matches: 8. CDR3 sequence (DNA): TGTGCCAGCAGCTTGTCTTCTAGACAGGGGGGAGAGACCCAGTACTTC. This codes for CASSLSSRQGGETQYF.

This clone was counted a few times. Other DNA variants within this sample encode the same CDR3. The chain has TRBV18 and TRBJ2-7, with D perhaps TRBD2 (5 bases). V was shortened by 6 bases and J by 4 bases, with 16 bases between the two germline ends. The CDR3 loop spans 14 amino acids. Germline CDR1 reads KGHSH; CDR2 reads LQKENI. The CDR3 nucleotides read TGTGCCAGCTCCCCCGGACTCGTTTCTTACGAGCAGTACTTC. It codes for CASSPGLVSYEQYF.

The chain combines TRBV2 with TRBJ1-4; the match to TRBD1 covers 7 bases. Germline CDR1 reads SNHLY; CDR2 reads FYNNEI. The V gene end was trimmed by 4 bases and the J gene end by 0 bases; junction bases not matched to a gene: 5. The CDR3 is 16 residues long. The CDR3 loop is CASSADRVATNEKLFF. In nucleotides, the CDR3 is TGTGCCAGCAGTGCCGACAGGGTGGCAACTAATGAAAAACTGTTTTTT. Looking up the rest from reference TRBV2 and TRBJ1-4 gives the full variable domain: EPEVTQTPSHQVTQMGQEVILRCVPISNHLYFYWYRQILGQKVEFLVSFYNNEISEKSEIFDDQFSVERPDGSNFTLKIRSTKLEDSAMYFCASSADRVATNEKLFFGSGTQLSVL.

V usage is TRBV28 and J usage is TRBJ1-5; D gene uncertain. Germline V CDR1 and CDR2: MDHEN, SYDVKM. V lost 1 base, J lost 4 bases, and 8 bases lay in between. The CDR3 loop spans 14 amino acids. CDR3 nucleotide sequence: TGTGCCAGCAGTTTATTGGAGGTAAATCAGCCCCAGCATTTT. Protein product: CASSLLEVNQPQHF.

The chain uses TRBV27 and TRBJ1-5; TRBD1 matches at 9 bases. The germline CDR1 and CDR2 sequences are MNHEY and SMNVEV (reference sequence). There are 13 residues in the CDR3. J lost 6 bases, V lost 6 bases, and 3 bases had no gene match. CDR3 coding DNA: TGTGCCAGCAGACAGGGGGCGGGTCAGCCCCAGCATTTT. It translates to CASRQGAGQPQHF.

The chain is built from TRBV28 and TRBJ1-5; a weak D match, TRBD1 (5 bases). There are 16 residues in the CDR3. CDR1 MDHEN and CDR2 SYDVKM come from the germline V gene. The V end was cut by 3 bases, the J end by 2 bases, with 14 bases between. CDR3 amino acids: CASSFSGASGNQPQHF. The CDR3 nucleotides read TGTGCCAGCAGTTTCAGCGGGGCGTCCGGCAATCAGCCCCAGCATTTT.

This chain links TRBV7-3 with TRBJ2-1; 14 positions match TRBD2. J lost 2 bases, V lost 6 bases, and 3 bases had no gene match. This CDR3 contains 16 residues. In germline, CDR1 is SGHTA, CDR2 FQGTGA. CDR3 in amino acids: CASSRTSGGTYNEQFF. DNA of the CDR3: TGTGCCAGCAGTAGGACTAGCGGGGGGACCTACAATGAGCAGTTCTTC.

V usage is TRBV7-9 and J usage is TRBJ2-2; 8 nucleotides match TRBD2. Germline V CDR1 and CDR2: SEHNR, FQNEAQ (reference sequence). The CDR3 length is 16 residues. Germline trimming cut 5 bases from V and 0 bases from J; bases unmatched to any gene: 5. The CDR3 loop is CASSPQLAANTGELFF. CDR3 in DNA: TGTGCCAGCAGCCCTCAACTAGCGGCGAACACCGGGGAGCTGTTTTTT.

This chain uses TRBV6-5 with TRBJ1-5; 8 bases match TRBD1. This CDR3 comprises 14 residues. The germline V gene has CDR1 MNHEY and CDR2 SVGAGI. V shed 6 bases and J 5 bases; nucleotides not matched to a gene: 6. CDR3 residues: CASRTGQGHQPQHF. Here the CDR3 DNA reads TGTGCCAGCAGGACTGGACAGGGACATCAGCCCCAGCATTTT.

CDR3 in amino acids: CASSVGSNRGSPLHF. In nucleotides, the CDR3 is TGTGCCAGCAGCGTAGGTAGCAATCGGGGGTCACCCCTCCACTTT. J is TRBJ1-6 and V is TRBV9, with D perhaps TRBD1 (5 bases). V lost 0 bases and J lost 10, with 14 bases in between. The CDR3 sequence is 15 residues long. CDR1 is SGDLS and CDR2 is YYNGEE in the germline V gene. Based on the CDR3 plus reference TRBV9 and TRBJ1-6, the full variable domain is DSGVTQTPKHLITATGQRVTLRCSPRSGDLSVYWYQQSLDQGLQFLIQYYNGEERAKGNILERFSAQQFPDLHSELNLSSLELGDSALYFCASSVGSNRGSPLHFGNGTRLTVT.

The gene calls are TRBV15 and TRBJ1-1, with D possibly TRBD1 on 5 matching bases. There are 16 residues in the CDR3. Germline V gene data show CDR1 as LNHNV and CDR2 as YYDKDF (reference sequence). The germline V and J ends were trimmed by 0 bases and 3 bases, with 14 bases remaining between them. DNA of the CDR3: TGTGCCACCAGCAGAGATCGGGGAGGAGGGGACACTGAAGCTTTCTTT. Protein product: CATSRDRGGGDTEAFF.

This clone was seen once. V gene TRBV5-1 combines with J gene TRBJ2-1; 7 bases line up with TRBD1. V trimming: 4 bases; J trimming: 5 bases; junction bases outside the gene matches: 6. Germline V gene lookup returns CDR1 SGHRS and CDR2 YFSETQ. The CDR3 consists of 14 residues. As DNA, the CDR3 is TGCGCCAGCAGCCCGGTCAGGGGGAACAATGAGCAGTTCTTC. This gives the protein CASSPVRGNNEQFF.

The genes are TRBV18 and TRBJ2-2; 8 bases agree with TRBD2. Trimming took 3 bases from V and 0 from J; bases not matched to a gene: 0. The CDR3 totals 15 residues. CDR1 is KGHSH, CDR2 LQKENI, per germline. This CDR3 reads CASSPTSANTGELFF. CDR3 sequence (DNA): TGTGCCAGCTCACCGACTAGCGCGAACACCGGGGAGCTGTTTTTT.

The V and J genes are TRBV20-1 and TRBJ1-5, with D perhaps TRBD1 (5 bases). This CDR3 comprises 15 residues. V gave up 3 bases and J gave up 0 bases, with 12 bases separating them. From germline, CDR1 is DFQATT and CDR2 SNEGSKA (reference sequence). The CDR3 DNA reads as TGCAGTGCTAGTAGTGCGGGGGGTAGCAATCAGCCCCAGCATTTT. Translating gives CSASSAGGSNQPQHF.

The genes are TRBV2 and TRBJ1-1, with 7 nucleotides matching TRBD1. Germline V gene lookup returns CDR1 SNHLY and CDR2 FYNNEI. The CDR3 is 18 residues long. After removal of 3 bases from V and 5 bases from J, the junction contained 18 bases not matched to a gene. CDR3 nucleotides: TGTGCCAGCAGTGAGTCGACAGGGATCTTAGTACCGGCAACTGAAGCTTTCTTT. Amino acids: CASSESTGILVPATEAFF. The variable domain in full, completed from reference TRBV2 and TRBJ1-1, reads EPEVTQTPSHQVTQMGQEVILRCVPISNHLYFYWYRQILGQKVEFLVSFYNNEISEKSEIFDDQFSVERPDGSNFTLKIRSTKLEDSAMYFCASSESTGILVPATEAFFGQGTRLTVV.

This clone was detected once. The J gene is TRBJ1-6, the V gene TRBV9; D not certain. Trimming stripped 0 bases from V and 12 bases from J, with 7 bases between. CDR1 is SGDLS, CDR2 YYNGEE, per germline. The CDR3 sequence is 12 residues long. The CDR3 DNA reads TGTGCCAGCAGCGTAGTGGGGAGACCCCTCCACTTT. It yields the protein CASSVVGRPLHF.

The chain recombines TRBV20-1 with TRBJ1-1; 8 bases map to TRBD1. Unmatched junction bases numbered 5, after V lost 6 bases and J lost 8 bases. Germline V gene data show CDR1 as DFQATT and CDR2 as SNEGSKA (reference sequence). This CDR3 comprises 11 residues. The CDR3 DNA is TGCAGTGCGACCCCAGGGGGCGAAGCTTTCTTT. Translated, it gives CSATPGGEAFF.

The chain employs TRBV2 and TRBJ1-6, with unresolved D. This CDR3 region has 15 residues. Germline loops: CDR1 SNHLY, CDR2 FYNNEI. Between the trimmed V and J ends, which lost 2 bases and 8 bases, there was a span of 13 bases. DNA of the CDR3: TGTGCCAGCAGTGAAAGGAGGGCCTCGGATTCACCCCTCCACTTT. Protein sequence: CASSERRASDSPLHF.

Of note for this clone: The sample has other DNA sequences that encode this CDR3 too. This chain links TRBV18 with TRBJ1-2; D possibly corresponds to TRBD1 (5 bases). V was cut by 3 bases and J by 2 bases, with 7 bases left in between. The CDR3 contains 13 residues. Germline assignment: CDR1 KGHSH and CDR2 LQKENI. DNA of the CDR3: TGTGCCAGCTCACCGGGGGGGAACTATGGCTACACCTTC. It yields the protein CASSPGGNYGYTF.

This sequence joins TRBV30 and TRBJ2-7, with 8 nucleotides matching TRBD1. V was clipped by 5 bases and J by 4 bases; unmatched bases: 7. The CDR3 contains 13 residues. CDR1 GTSNPN and CDR2 SVGIG come from the germline V gene (reference sequence). This chain's CDR3 is CAWSWTGRYEQYF. CDR3 nucleotides: TGTGCCTGGTCGTGGACAGGGCGGTACGAGCAGTACTTC.

This clone appeared a single time. This sequence joins TRBV5-1 and TRBJ1-5; 11 bases match TRBD1. The CDR3 is 14 amino acids. Germline CDR1 and CDR2: SGHRS and YFSETQ. Trimming removed 3 bases from V and 7 bases from J; junction bases left unmatched: 3. DNA of the CDR3: TGCGCCAGCAGCTGGACAGGGGGCGAACAGCCCCAGCATTTT. This encodes CASSWTGGEQPQHF.

This clone turned up a few times. The CDR3 DNA follows: TGTGCCAGCAGTTCAGGGGCCCATGGCTACACCTTC. It is translated as CASSSGAHGYTF. This chain connects TRBV28 to TRBJ1-2, with TRBD1 as a possible D gene (6 bases). Germline loops: CDR1 MDHEN, CDR2 SYDVKM. V lost 4 bases, J lost 6 bases, and 9 bases lay in between. The CDR3 has 12 amino acids.

This chain connects TRBV4-1 to TRBJ2-7; 11 nucleotides match TRBD2. V was pared by 4 bases and J by 5 bases, with 13 bases of the junction left unmatched. The CDR3 length is 17 residues. Germline loops: CDR1 MGHRA, CDR2 YSYEKL. CDR3 region: CASSPWGSGRAGNEQYF. CDR3 DNA: TGCGCCAGCAGCCCCTGGGGTAGCGGGAGGGCCGGGAACGAGCAGTACTTC.

This chain links TRBV5-1 with TRBJ2-4, with D maybe TRBD1 (7 bases). CDR1 is SGHRS and CDR2 is YFSETQ in the germline V gene. V shed 2 bases and J shed 5 bases, with 11 bases lying between them. CDR3 length: 14 amino acids. The CDR3, as DNA: TGCGCCAGCAGCTTTCAGGGGGAGGAAAACATTCAGTACTTC. This translates into CASSFQGEENIQYF.